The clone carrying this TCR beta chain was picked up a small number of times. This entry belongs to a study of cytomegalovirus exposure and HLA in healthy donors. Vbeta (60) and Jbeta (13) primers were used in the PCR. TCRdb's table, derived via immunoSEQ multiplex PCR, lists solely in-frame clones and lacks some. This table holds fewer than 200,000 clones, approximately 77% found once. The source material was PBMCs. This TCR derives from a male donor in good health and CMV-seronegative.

CDR3 sequence: CASTPQPINSYEQYF. CDR3 coding DNA: TGTGCCAGCACCCCGCAACCGATAAACTCCTACGAGCAGTACTTC. The V call is TRBV6-5, the J call TRBJ2-5; D is ambiguous. TRBJ2-7 matches the DNA end more closely, so the J call is doubtful. There are 15 residues in the CDR3. Germline V gives CDR1 MNHEY, CDR2 SVGAGI.